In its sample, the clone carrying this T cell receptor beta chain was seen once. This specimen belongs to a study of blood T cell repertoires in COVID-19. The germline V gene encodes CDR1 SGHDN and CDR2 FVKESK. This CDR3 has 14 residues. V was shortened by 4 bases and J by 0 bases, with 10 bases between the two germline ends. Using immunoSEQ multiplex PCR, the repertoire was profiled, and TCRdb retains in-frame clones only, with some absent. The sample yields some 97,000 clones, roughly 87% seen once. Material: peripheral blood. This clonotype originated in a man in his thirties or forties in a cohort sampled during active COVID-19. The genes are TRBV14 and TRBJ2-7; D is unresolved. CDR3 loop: CASSRAPNSYEQYF. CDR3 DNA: TGTGCCAGCAGCCGCGCCCCGAACTCCTACGAGCAGTACTTC.